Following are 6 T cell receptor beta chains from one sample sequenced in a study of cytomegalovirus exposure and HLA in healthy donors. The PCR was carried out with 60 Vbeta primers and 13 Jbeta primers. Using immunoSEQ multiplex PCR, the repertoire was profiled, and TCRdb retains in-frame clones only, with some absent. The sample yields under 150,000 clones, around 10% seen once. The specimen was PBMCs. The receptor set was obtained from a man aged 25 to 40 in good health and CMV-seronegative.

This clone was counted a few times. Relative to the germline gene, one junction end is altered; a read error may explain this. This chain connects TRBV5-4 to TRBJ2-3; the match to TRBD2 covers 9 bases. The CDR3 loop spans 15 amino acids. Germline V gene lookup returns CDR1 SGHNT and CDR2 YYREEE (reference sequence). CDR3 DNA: TGTGCCAGCACCTTGCGGACTAGCGGCACAGATACGCAGTATTTT. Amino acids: CASTLRTSGTDTQYF.

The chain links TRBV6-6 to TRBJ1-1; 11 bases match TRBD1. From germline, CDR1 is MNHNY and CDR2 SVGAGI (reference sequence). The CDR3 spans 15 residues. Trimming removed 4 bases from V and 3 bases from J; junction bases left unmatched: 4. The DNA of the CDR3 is TGTGCCAGCAGTTCCCCGGGACAGGGGGACACTGAAGCTTTCTTT. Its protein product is CASSSPGQGDTEAFF.

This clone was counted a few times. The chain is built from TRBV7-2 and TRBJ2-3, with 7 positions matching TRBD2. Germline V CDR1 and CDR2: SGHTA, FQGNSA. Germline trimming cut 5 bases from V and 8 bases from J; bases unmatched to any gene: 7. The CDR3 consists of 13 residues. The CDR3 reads CASSKTGEGTQYF. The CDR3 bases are TGTGCCAGCAGCAAGACCGGGGAGGGTACGCAGTATTTT.

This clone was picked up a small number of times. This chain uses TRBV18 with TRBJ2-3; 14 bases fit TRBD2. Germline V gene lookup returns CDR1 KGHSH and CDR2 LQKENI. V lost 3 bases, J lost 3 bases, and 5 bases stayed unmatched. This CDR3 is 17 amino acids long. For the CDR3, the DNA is TGTGCCAGCTCACCGACGGGACTAGCGGGAGATACAGATACGCAGTATTTT. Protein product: CASSPTGLAGDTDTQYF.

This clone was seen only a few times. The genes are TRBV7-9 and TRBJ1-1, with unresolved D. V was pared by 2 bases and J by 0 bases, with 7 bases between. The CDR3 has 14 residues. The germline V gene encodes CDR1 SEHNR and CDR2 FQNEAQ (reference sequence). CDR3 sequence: CASSLLLMNTEAFF. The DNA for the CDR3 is TGTGCCAGCAGCTTACTACTTATGAACACTGAAGCTTTCTTT. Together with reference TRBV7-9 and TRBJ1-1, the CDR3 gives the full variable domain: DTGVSQNPRHKITKRGQNVTFRCDPISEHNRLYWYRQTLGQGPEFLTYFQNEAQLEKSRLLSDRFSAERPKGSFSTLEIQRTEQGDSAMYLCASSLLLMNTEAFFGQGTRLTVV.

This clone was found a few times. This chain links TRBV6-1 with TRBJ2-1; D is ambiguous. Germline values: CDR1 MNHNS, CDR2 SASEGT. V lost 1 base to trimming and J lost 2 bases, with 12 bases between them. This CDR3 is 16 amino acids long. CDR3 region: CASSEEGQEPYNEQFF. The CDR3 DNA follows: TGTGCCAGCAGTGAAGAAGGCCAGGAACCCTACAATGAGCAGTTCTTC.